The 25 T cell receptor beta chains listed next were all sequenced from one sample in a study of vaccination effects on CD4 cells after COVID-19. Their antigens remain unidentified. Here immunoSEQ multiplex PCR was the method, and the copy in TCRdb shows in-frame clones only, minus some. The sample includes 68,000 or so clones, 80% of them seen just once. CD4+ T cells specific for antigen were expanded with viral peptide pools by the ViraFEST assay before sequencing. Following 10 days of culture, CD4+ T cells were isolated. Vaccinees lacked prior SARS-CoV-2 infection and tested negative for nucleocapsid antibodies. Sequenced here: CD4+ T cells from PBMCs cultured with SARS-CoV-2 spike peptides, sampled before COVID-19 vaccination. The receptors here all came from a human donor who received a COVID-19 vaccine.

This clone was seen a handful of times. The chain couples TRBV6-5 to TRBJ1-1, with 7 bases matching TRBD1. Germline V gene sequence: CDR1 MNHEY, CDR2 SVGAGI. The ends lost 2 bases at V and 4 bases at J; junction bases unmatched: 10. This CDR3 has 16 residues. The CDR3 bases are TGTGCCAGCAGTTACCCAGGGGCAGGGGGTTTCACTGAAGCTTTCTTT. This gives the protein CASSYPGAGGFTEAFF.

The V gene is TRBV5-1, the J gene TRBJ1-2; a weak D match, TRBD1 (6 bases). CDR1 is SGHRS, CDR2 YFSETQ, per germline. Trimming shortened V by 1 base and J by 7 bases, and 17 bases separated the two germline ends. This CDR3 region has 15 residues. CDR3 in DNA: TGCGCCAGCAGCTTGAACCAGGGGCCTTTACGTGGCTACACCTTC. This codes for CASSLNQGPLRGYTF.

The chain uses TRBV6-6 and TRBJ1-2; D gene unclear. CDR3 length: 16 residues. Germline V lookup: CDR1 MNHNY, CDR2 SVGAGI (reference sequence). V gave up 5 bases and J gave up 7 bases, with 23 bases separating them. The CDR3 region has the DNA TGTGCCAGCAGTCCCGCCCGCGGCGGGCCCCCGGGTGGCTACACCTTC. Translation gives CASSPARGGPPGGYTF.

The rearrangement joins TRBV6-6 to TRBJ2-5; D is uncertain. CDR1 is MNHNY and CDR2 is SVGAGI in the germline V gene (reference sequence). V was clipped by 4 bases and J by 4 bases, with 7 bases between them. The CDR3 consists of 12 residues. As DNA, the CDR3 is TGTGCCAGCAGTTTGTGGGGAGAGACCCAGTACTTC. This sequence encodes CASSLWGETQYF.

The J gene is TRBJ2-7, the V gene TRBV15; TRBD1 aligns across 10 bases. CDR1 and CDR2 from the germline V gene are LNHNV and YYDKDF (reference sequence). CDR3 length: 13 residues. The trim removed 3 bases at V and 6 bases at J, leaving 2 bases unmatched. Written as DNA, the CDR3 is TGTGCCACCAGCAGGGACAGGGGGTTCGAGCAGTACGTC. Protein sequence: CATSRDRGFEQYV.

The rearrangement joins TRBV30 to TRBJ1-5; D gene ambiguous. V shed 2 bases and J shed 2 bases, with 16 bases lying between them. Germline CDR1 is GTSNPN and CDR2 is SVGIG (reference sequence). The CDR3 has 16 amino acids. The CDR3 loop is CAWSSGSPAGNQPQHF. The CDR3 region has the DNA TGTGCCTGGAGTTCCGGCAGCCCGGCGGGCAATCAGCCCCAGCATTTT.

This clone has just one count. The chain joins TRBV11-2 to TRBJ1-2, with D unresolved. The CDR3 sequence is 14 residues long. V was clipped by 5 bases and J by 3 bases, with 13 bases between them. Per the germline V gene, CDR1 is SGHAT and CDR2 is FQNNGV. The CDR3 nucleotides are TGTGCCAGCAGCCCCCCCCAAGGTGACTATGGCTACACCTTC. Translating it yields CASSPPQGDYGYTF.

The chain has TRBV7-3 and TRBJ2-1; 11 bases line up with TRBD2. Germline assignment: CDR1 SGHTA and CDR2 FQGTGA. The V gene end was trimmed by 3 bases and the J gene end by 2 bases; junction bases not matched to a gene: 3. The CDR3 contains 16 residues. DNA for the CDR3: TGTGCCAGCAGCTTTAGCGGGGGGGCAACCTACAATGAGCAGTTCTTC. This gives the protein CASSFSGGATYNEQFF.

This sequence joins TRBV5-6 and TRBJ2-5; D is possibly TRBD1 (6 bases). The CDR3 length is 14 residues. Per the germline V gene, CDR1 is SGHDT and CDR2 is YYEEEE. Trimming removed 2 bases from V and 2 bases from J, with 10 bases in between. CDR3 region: CASSFRGLQETQYF. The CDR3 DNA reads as TGTGCCAGCAGCTTTAGGGGGTTACAAGAGACCCAGTACTTC.

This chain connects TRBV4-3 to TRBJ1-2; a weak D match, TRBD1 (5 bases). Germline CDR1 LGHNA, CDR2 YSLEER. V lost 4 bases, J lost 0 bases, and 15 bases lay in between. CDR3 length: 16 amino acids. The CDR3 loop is CASSLRLDTANYGYTF. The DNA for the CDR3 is TGCGCCAGCAGCCTACGGCTGGACACAGCTAACTATGGCTACACCTTC.

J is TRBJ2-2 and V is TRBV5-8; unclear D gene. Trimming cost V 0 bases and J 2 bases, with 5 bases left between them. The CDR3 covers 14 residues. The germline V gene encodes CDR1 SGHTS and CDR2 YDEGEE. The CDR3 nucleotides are TGTGCCAGCAGCTTGGGGCTCAACACCGGGGAGCTGTTTTTT. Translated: CASSLGLNTGELFF.

The CDR3 bases are TGCGCCAGCAGCTCGAATATTGGTCATCACTTCTTC. This encodes CASSSNIGHHFF. This chain joins TRBV5-1 and TRBJ2-1; D unresolved. V gave up 3 bases and J gave up 16 bases, with 17 bases separating them. This CDR3 spans 12 amino acids. CDR1 SGHRS and CDR2 YFSETQ come from the germline V gene.

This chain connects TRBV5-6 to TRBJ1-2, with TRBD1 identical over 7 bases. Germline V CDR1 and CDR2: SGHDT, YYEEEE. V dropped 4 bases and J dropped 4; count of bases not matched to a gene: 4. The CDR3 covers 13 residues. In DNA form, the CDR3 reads TGTGCCAGCAGCCAGGACAGGTTCTATGGCTACACCTTC. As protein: CASSQDRFYGYTF. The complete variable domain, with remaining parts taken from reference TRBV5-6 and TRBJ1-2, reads DAGVTQSPTHLIKTRGQQVTLRCSPKSGHDTVSWYQQALGQGPQFIFQYYEEEERQRGNFPDRFSGHQFPNYSSELNVNALLLGDSALYLCASSQDRFYGYTFGSGTRLTVV.

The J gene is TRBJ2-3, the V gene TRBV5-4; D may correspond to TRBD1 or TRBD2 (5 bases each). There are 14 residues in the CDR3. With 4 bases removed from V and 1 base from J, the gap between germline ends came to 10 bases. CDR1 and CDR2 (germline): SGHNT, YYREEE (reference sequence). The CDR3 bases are TGTGCCAGCAGCCTCGGGACGGGCACAGATACGCAGTATTTT. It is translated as CASSLGTGTDTQYF.

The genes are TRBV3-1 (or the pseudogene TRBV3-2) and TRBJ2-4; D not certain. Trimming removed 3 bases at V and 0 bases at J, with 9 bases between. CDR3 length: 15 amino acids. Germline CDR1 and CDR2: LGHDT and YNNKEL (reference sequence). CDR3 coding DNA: TGTGCCAGCAGCCACCCCAGCCTAGCCAAAAACATTCAGTACTTC. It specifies CASSHPSLAKNIQYF.

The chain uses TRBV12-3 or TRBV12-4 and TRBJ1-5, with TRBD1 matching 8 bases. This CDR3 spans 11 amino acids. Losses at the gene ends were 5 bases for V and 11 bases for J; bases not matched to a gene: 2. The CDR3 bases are TGTGCCAGCAGTCCAGGGGGCACCCAGCATTTT. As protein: CASSPGGTQHF.

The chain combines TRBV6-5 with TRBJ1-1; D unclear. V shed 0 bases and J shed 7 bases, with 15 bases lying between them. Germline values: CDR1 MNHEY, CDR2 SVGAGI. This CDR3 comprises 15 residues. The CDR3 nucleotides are TGTGCCAGCAGTTACTCGTTCTCAGGTTACGGTGAAGCTTTCTTT. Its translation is CASSYSFSGYGEAFF.

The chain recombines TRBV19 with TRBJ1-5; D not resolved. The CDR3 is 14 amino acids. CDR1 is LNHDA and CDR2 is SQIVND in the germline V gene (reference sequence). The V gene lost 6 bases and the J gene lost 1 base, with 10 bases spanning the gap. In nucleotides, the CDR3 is TGTGCCAGTAGACAGAGTACAAGCAATCAGCCCCAGCATTTT. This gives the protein CASRQSTSNQPQHF. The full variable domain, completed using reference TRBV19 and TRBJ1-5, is DGGITQSPKYLFRKEGQNVTLSCEQNLNHDAMYWYRQDPGQGLRLIYYSQIVNDFQKGDIAEGYSVSREKKESFPLTVTSAQKNPTAFYLCASRQSTSNQPQHFGDGTRLSIL.

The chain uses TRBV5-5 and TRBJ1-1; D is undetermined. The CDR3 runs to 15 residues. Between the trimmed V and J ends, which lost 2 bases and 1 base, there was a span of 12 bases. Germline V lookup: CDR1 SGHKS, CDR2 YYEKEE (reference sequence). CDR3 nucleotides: TGTGCCAGCAGCTTTCGGGTGGGAGGGAACACTGAAGCTTTCTTT. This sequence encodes CASSFRVGGNTEAFF.

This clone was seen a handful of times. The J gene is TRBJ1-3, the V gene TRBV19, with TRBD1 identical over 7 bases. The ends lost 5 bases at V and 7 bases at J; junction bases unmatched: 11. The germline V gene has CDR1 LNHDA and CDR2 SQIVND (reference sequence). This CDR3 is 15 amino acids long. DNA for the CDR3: TGTGCCAGTAGTGCCCTGACAGGGAACAGGAACACCATATATTTT. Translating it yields CASSALTGNRNTIYF.

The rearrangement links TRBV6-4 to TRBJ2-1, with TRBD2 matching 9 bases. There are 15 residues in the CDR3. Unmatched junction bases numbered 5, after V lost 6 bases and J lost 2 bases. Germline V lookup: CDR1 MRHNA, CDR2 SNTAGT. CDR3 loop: CASRVSSGAYNEQFF. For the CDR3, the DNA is TGTGCCAGCAGGGTCTCTAGCGGGGCCTACAATGAGCAGTTCTTC.

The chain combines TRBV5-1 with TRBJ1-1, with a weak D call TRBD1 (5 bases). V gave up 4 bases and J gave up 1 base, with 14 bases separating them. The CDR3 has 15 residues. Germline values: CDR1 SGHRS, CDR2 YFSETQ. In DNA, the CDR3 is TGCGCCAGCAGCCATAACCAACAGGAGAACACTGAAGCTTTCTTT. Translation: CASSHNQQENTEAFF.

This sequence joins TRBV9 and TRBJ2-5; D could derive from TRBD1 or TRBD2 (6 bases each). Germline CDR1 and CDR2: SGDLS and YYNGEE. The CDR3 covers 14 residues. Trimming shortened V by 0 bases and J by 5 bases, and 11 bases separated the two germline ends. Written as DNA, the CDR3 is TGTGCCAGCAGCGTAGGGGGGGCCGGGGAGACCCAGTACTTC. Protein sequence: CASSVGGAGETQYF.

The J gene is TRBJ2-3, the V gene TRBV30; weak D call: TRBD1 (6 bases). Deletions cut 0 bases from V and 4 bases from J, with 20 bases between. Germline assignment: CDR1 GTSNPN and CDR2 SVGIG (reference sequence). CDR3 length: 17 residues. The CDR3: CAWSVGRTEASADTQYF. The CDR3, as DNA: TGTGCCTGGAGTGTAGGGCGGACAGAGGCCTCCGCAGATACGCAGTATTTT. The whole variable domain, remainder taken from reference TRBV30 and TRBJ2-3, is SQTIHQWPATLVQPVGSPLSLECTVEGTSNPNLYWYRQAAGRGLQLLFYSVGIGQISSEVPQNLSASRPQDRQFILSSKKLLLSDSGFYLCAWSVGRTEASADTQYFGPGTRLTVL.

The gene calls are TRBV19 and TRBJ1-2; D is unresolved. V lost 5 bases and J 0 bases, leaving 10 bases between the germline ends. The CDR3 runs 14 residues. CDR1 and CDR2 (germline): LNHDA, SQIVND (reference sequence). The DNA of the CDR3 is TGTGCCAGTAGTCGGGCAGAAACTAACTATGGCTACACCTTC. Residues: CASSRAETNYGYTF.